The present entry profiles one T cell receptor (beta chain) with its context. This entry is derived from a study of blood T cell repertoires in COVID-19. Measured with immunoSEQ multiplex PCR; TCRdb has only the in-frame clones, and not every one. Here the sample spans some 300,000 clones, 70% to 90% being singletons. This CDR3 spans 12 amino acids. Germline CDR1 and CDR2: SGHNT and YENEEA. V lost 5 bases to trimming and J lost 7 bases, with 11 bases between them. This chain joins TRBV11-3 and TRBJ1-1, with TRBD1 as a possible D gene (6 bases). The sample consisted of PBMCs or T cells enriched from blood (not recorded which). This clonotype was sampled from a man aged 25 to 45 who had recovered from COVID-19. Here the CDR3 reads CASSTTGGEAFF. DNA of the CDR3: TGTGCCAGCAGCACGACAGGAGGTGAAGCTTTCTTT.